Sequencing of this TCR beta chain was carried out in a study of monozygotic twins with inflammatory bowel disease. Broader study findings: Support was absent for any single strong signal or clonotype linked to IBD.

For every sample, eight separate reactions were used to make cDNA. TCRdb re-called the 5' RACE reads and catalogs CDR3 proteins one per entry, DNA excluded. The sample totals around 370,000 distinct CDR3 sequences. Notes on this clonotype: Its cognate antigen is unknown.

Sequences were obtained from blood. This TCR derives from a human donor with ulcerative colitis or Crohn's disease, or a healthy co-twin of an affected twin (not recorded which).

This CDR3 is CASSTFGNEQFF. J is TRBJ2-1 and V is TRBV19. The CDR3 has 12 residues. Germline CDR1 LNHDA, CDR2 SQIVND (reference sequence). Based on the CDR3 plus reference TRBV19 and TRBJ2-1, the full variable domain is DGGITQSPKYLFRKEGQNVTLSCEQNLNHDAMYWYRQDPGQGLRLIYYSQIVNDFQKGDIAEGYSVSREKKESFPLTVTSAQKNPTAFYLCASSTFGNEQFFGPGTRLTVL.